The clone carrying this T cell receptor beta chain was recorded at least ten times. Its antigen remains unknown. Preparation of the TCRbeta library involved a method that used unique molecular identifiers. TCRdb itself ran the PCR reads through MiXCR, one entry per CDR3 protein. The sample yields 250,000 to 300,000 distinct CDR3 sequences, nearly 8% seen once. The sample comes from a study of T-cell reconstitution after alpha-beta-depleted transplantation in children. Regarding the study as a whole: Counts and diversity of T cells one year after transplant came mostly from newly produced T cells. Several hundred graft clones that had expanded were reportedly the source of alpha-beta T cells about two months after transplant.

Germline V gene lookup returns CDR1 MNHNY and CDR2 SVGAGI (reference sequence). The V end was cut by 3 bases, the J end by 4 bases, with 7 bases between. This CDR3 comprises 13 residues. The specimen was peripheral blood, collected 360 days after TCRalphabeta/CD19-depleted stem cell transplant. The rearrangement links TRBV6-6 to TRBJ1-5; TRBD1 might be the D (5 bases). The clonotype comes from a female patient under 10 years old who had a stem cell transplant for Fanconi anemia, so the T cells may come from the graft donor. As DNA, the CDR3 is TGTGCCAGCAGTTATGGGACGAATCAGCCCCAGCATTTT. This translates into CASSYGTNQPQHF.